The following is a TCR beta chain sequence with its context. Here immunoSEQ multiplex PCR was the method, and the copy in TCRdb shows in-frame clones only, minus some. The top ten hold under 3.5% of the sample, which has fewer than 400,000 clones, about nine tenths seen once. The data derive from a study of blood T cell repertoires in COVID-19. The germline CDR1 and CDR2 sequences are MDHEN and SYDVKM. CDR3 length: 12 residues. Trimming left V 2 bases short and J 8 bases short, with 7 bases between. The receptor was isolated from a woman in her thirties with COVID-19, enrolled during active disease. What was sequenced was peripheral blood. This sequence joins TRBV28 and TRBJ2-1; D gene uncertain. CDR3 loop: CASSLRVYEQFF. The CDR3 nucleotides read TGTGCCAGCAGTTTACGGGTTTATGAGCAGTTCTTC.